Listed below are T cell receptor beta chains from one sample, sequenced in a study of radiotherapy plus CTLA-4 blockade in lung cancer. Profiling relied on immunoSEQ multiplex PCR, and the TCRdb table lists in-frame clones only, not all of them. The sample holds 60,000 to 70,000 clones, over 80% seen once. The starting material was peripheral blood, obtained from a patient treated with radiotherapy plus ipilimumab. The receptors were sampled from a human donor with non-small cell lung cancer who had a partial response to radiotherapy plus ipilimumab. Each CDR3 is given with its conserved first and last residue. A D gene is named only where the DNA matches it firmly. Clone size is given for some rows only: seen once, a few or many times, or a class if the clone is expanded.

>NA|TRBJ2-7|TRBD1|TRBV7-8|15
TGTGCCAGCACCTTGGCTCGGGACAGACTCTACGAGCAGTACTTC
CASTLARDRLYEQYF
>NA|TRBJ1-1|NA|TRBV14|14
TGTGCCAGCAGCACCCACAGGGAAGGAACTGAAGCTTTCTTT
CASSTHREGTEAFF
>once|TRBJ2-3|NA|TRBV20-1|11
TGCAGTGCTAGATCGGGGCGGGGGCAGTATTTT
CSARSGRGQYF
>NA|TRBJ2-7|TRBD2|TRBV29-1|13
TGCAGCGTTGGAAGCGGGAGGGCCTACGAGCAGTACTTC
CSVGSGRAYEQYF
>NA|TRBJ1-2|TRBD1|TRBV29-1|13
TGCAGCGTTGAAGCCTACAGGGGGTATGGCTACACCTTC
CSVEAYRGYGYTF
>NA|TRBJ2-1|TRBD2|TRBV7-2|15
TGTGCCAGCAGCCTTAGCGGGAGTATGGACAATGAGCAGTTCTTC
CASSLSGSMDNEQFF
>NA|TRBJ1-1|NA|TRBV7-4|14
TGTGCCAGCAGCTGCGCCCTTCGCGGCACTGAAGCTTTCTTT
CASSCALRGTEAFF
>few|TRBJ2-7|TRBD1|TRBV10-3|12
TGTGCCACGGGACAGGGGGCGAAGGAGCAGTACTTC
CATGQGAKEQYF
>NA|TRBJ2-2|TRBD1|TRBV12-5|15
TGTGCTAGTGGCAACGGGACAGTCAACACCGGGGAGCTGTTTTTT
CASGNGTVNTGELFF
>medium-sized|TRBJ1-5|NA|TRBV10-1|13
TGCGCCAGCAGTGCCGGGATGAATCAGCCCCAGCATTTT
CASSAGMNQPQHF
>few|TRBJ2-7|TRBD2|TRBV28|15
TGTGCCAGCAGTTCCCTCTCCGGGGGGGCAGGCGAGCAGTACTTC
CASSSLSGGAGEQYF
>few|TRBJ2-3|NA|TRBV7-8|12
TGTGCCAGCAGCAAAGCGGGAGATACGCAGTATTTT
CASSKAGDTQYF
>NA|TRBJ2-1|NA|TRBV7-2|13
TGTGCCAGCAGCTTAGCGCGTGACAATGAGCAGTTCTTC
CASSLARDNEQFF
>NA|TRBJ2-7|TRBD1|TRBV18|16
TGTGCCAGCTCACCAGTTACGGACAGGGGGCTGAGGGAGCAGTACTTC
CASSPVTDRGLREQYF
>once|TRBJ1-1|NA|TRBV19|14
TGTGCCAGTAGTAATTACGGCGGTAACACTGAAGCTTTCTTT
CASSNYGGNTEAFF
>NA|TRBJ2-7|TRBD2|TRBV5-1|14
TGCGCCAGCAGTGTCGCGGGAGGCCGGTACGAGCAGTACTTC
CASSVAGGRYEQYF
>NA|TRBJ1-2|TRBD1|TRBV28|14
TGTGCCAGCAGAACGACAGGGACCAACTATGGCTACACCTTC
CASRTTGTNYGYTF
>NA|TRBJ1-5|NA|TRBV7-2|14
TGTGCCAGCAGCTTAGGTGTGGAGTATCAGCCCCAGCATTTT
CASSLGVEYQPQHF
>NA|TRBJ1-5|TRBD1|TRBV28|15
TGTGCCAGCAGCCCAGGACAGGGCTTAATTCGGCCCCAGCATTTT
CASSPGQGLIRPQHF
>once|TRBJ2-7|TRBD1|TRBV5-1|15
TGCGCCAGCAGCCCGACAGGGTTGCGCTCCTACGAGCAGTACTTC
CASSPTGLRSYEQYF
>NA|TRBJ1-2|TRBD1|TRBV27|15
TGTGCCAGCAGTTTCAAGCCGACAGGGGGCCTTGGCTACACCTTC
CASSFKPTGGLGYTF
>NA|TRBJ1-4|TRBD1|TRBV11-2|18
TGTGCCAGCAGCTTAGGCCCGAGGACAGGGCCCCTCGGGGGAAAACTGTTTTTT
CASSLGPRTGPLGGKLFF
>NA|TRBJ1-3|TRBD1|TRBV5-4|13
TGTGCCAGCAGAGTGGACAGGGAGGGATCCATATATTTT
CASRVDREGSIYF
>NA|TRBJ2-4|TRBD1|TRBV6-1|15
TGTGCCAGCAGCCGGAGGGGGGACAGGGAAAACATTCAGTACTTC
CASSRRGDRENIQYF
>NA|TRBJ1-2|TRBD1|TRBV19|15
TGTGCCAGTAGTCTACAGACAGGGTGGGGCGATGGCTACACCTTC
CASSLQTGWGDGYTF
>NA|TRBJ2-7|TRBD2|TRBV28|16
TGTGCCAGCAGTTTTTTTACGGGAGGGGCCCGAGACGAGCAGTACTTC
CASSFFTGGARDEQYF
>NA|TRBJ2-5|NA|TRBV7-7|13
TGTGCCAGCAGCTTAGGACAGGAAGAGACCCAGTACTTC
CASSLGQEETQYF
>NA|TRBJ1-2|NA|TRBV30|13
TGTGCCTGGGCCCTACAGGCTAACTATGGCTACACCTTC
CAWALQANYGYTF
>NA|TRBJ2-7|TRBD2|TRBV19|14
TGTGCCAGTAGTACCTCGGGAGGGTTGGGCGAGCAGTACTTC
CASSTSGGLGEQYF
>once|TRBJ2-3|NA|TRBV2|14
TGTGCCAGCAGCGGAAGACAGGGCACAGATACGCAGTATTTT
CASSGRQGTDTQYF
>NA|TRBJ2-7|TRBD2|TRBV7-2|16
TGTGCCAGCAGCCCATCACTAGCGGGAGGTACCTACGAGCAGTACTTC
CASSPSLAGGTYEQYF
>NA|TRBJ1-1|TRBD1|TRBV28|15
TGTGCCAGCAGGCCCCCGGGACAGGGGAACACTGAAGCTTTCTTT
CASRPPGQGNTEAFF
>NA|TRBJ2-7|TRBD1|TRBV19|15
TGTGCCAGTAGTATTTGGACAGGGGGATCCTACGAGCAGTACTTC
CASSIWTGGSYEQYF
>NA|TRBJ1-2|NA|TRBV7-2|12
TGTGCCAGCAGCTTAAGCAGGGCCGGCTACACCTTC
CASSLSRAGYTF
>NA|TRBJ1-4|NA|TRBV9|16
TGTGCCAGCAGCGTATTTGAAGGGGCGGCTAATGAAAAACTGTTTTTT
CASSVFEGAANEKLFF
>NA|TRBJ1-1|NA|TRBV28|14
TGTGCCAGCAGTTTGGCAGATTCGAACACTGAAGCTTTCTTT
CASSLADSNTEAFF
>NA|TRBJ1-1|NA|TRBV29-1|13
TGCAGCGTTTGTACAGATGTGAACACTGAAGCTTTCTTT
CSVCTDVNTEAFF
>NA|TRBJ1-2|TRBD1|TRBV19|14
TGTGCCAGTACTCCTAGGGGGACAGACTATGGCTACACCTTC
CASTPRGTDYGYTF
>NA|TRBJ2-7|NA|TRBV21-1|16
TGTGCCAGCAGCAAAGGAACCGGGACAAATCCTTACGAGCAGTACTTC
CASSKGTGTNPYEQYF
>NA|TRBJ1-2|TRBD1|TRBV28|15
TGTGCCAGCAGATCGTCCGGGACAGGCCTTCGTGGCTACACCTTC
CASRSSGTGLRGYTF
>NA|TRBJ1-1|NA|TRBV5-1|14
TGCGCCAGCAGCTTGGCACAGGGAGGGACTGAAGCTTTCTTT
CASSLAQGGTEAFF
>NA|TRBJ2-7|TRBD1|TRBV11-2|14
TGTGCCAGCAGCTTGCCAGGGGGCATCCGCGAGCAGTACTTC
CASSLPGGIREQYF
>NA|TRBJ2-2|TRBD2|TRBV13|16
TGTGCCAGCAGCCGAGTAACTAGCGGGAGGTCCGGGGAGCTGTTTTTT
CASSRVTSGRSGELFF